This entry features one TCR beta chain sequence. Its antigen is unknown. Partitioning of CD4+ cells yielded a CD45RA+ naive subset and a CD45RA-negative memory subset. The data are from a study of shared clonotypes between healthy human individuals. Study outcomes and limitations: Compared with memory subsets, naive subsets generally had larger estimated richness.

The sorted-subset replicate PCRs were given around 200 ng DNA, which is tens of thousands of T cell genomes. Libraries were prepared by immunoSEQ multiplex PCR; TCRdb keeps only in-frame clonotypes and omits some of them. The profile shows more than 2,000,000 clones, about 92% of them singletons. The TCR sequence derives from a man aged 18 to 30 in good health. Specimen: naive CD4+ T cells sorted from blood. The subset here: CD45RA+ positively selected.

In nucleotides, the CDR3 is TGTGCCAGCAGCGCCACTAGCGGGAGTTGGAACGAGCAGTACTTC. Protein product: CASSATSGSWNEQYF. The chain recombines TRBV5-4 with TRBJ2-7, with 11 bases matching TRBD2. This CDR3 has 15 residues. V was clipped by 4 bases and J by 5 bases; unmatched bases: 8. Germline V gives CDR1 SGHNT, CDR2 YYREEE (reference sequence).